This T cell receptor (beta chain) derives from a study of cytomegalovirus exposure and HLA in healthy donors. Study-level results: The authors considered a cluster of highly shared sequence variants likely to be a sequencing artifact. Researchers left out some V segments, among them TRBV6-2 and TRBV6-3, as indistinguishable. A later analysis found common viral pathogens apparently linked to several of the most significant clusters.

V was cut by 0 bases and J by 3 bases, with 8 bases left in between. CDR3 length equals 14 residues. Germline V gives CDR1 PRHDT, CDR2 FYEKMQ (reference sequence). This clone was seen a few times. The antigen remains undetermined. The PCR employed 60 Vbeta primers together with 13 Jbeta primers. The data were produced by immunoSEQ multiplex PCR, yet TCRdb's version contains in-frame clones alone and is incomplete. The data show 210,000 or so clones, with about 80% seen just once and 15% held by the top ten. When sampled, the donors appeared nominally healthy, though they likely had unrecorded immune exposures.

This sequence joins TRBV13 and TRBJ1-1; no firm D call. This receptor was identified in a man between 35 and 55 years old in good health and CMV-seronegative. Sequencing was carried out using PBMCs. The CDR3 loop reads CASSLGLADTEAFF. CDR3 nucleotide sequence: TGTGCCAGCAGCTTAGGCCTGGCGGACACTGAAGCTTTCTTT.